The T cell receptor (beta chain) under discussion was sequenced for a study of control samples from healthy donors and cancer patients. The protocol was immunoSEQ multiplex PCR, while the TCRdb copy is restricted to in-frame clones and leaves out a portion. The sample carries approximately 190,000 clones, roughly nine tenths recorded once. CDR1 and CDR2 (germline): LNHNV, YYDKDF (reference sequence). CDR3 length: 13 amino acids. J gave up 2 bases and V 7 bases, and 2 bases lay outside the gene matches. The sequence came from a man younger than 40 in good health. The sample taken for sequencing was blood. This chain joins TRBV15 and TRBJ2-1; TRBD1 aligns across 7 bases. Here the CDR3 DNA reads TGTGCCACCACCGACAGGGCCTACAATGAGCAGTTCTTC. Amino acids: CATTDRAYNEQFF.